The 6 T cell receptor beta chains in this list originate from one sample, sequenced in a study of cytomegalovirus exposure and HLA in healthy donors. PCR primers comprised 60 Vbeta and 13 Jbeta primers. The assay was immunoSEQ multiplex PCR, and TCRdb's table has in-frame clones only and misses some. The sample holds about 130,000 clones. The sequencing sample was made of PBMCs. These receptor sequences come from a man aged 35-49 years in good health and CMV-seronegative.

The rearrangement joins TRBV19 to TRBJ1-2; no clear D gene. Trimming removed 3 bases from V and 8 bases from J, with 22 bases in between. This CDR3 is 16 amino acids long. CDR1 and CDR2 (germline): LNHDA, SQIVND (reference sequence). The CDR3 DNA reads TGTGCCAGTAGTATCCCTCTCCGGGGTCCGATGCGGGGCTACACCTTC. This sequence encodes CASSIPLRGPMRGYTF.

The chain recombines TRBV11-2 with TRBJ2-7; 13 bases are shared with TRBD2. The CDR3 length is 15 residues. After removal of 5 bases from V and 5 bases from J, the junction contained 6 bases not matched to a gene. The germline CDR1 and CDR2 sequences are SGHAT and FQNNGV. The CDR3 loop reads CASSPGLAGVHEQYF. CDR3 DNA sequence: TGTGCCAGCAGCCCCGGACTAGCGGGGGTCCACGAGCAGTACTTC.

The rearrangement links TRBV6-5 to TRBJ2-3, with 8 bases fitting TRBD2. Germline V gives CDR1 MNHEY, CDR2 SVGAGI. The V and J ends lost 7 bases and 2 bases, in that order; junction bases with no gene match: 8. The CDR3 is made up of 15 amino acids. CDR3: CASTPGSGITDTQYF. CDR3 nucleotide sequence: TGTGCCAGCACCCCCGGTAGCGGGATCACAGATACGCAGTATTTT.

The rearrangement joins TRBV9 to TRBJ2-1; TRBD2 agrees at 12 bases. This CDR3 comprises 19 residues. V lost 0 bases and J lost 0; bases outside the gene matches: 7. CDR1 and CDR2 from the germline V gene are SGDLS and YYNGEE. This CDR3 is CASSVELAGGQGSYNEQFF. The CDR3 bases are TGTGCCAGCAGCGTAGAACTAGCGGGAGGACAAGGCTCCTACAATGAGCAGTTCTTC.

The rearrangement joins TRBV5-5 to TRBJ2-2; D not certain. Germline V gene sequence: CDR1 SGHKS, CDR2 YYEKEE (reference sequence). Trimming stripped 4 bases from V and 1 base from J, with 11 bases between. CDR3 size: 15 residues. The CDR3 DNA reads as TGTGCCAGCAGCCCCCTTAGCCGGAACACCGGGGAGCTGTTTTTT. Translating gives CASSPLSRNTGELFF.

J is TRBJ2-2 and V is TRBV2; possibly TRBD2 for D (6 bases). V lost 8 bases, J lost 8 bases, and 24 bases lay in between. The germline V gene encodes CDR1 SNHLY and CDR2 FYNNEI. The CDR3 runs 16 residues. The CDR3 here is CASVFSPGLHGGELFF. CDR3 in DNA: TGTGCCAGCGTCTTCTCTCCGGGACTGCACGGGGGGGAGCTGTTTTTT. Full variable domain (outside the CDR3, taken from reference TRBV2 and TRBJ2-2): EPEVTQTPSHQVTQMGQEVILRCVPISNHLYFYWYRQILGQKVEFLVSFYNNEISEKSEIFDDQFSVERPDGSNFTLKIRSTKLEDSAMYFCASVFSPGLHGGELFFGEGSRLTVL.